This entry is about one T cell receptor beta chain. The data originate from a study of cytomegalovirus exposure and HLA in healthy donors. The germline V gene encodes CDR1 MNHEY and CDR2 SMNVEV (reference sequence). The CDR3 is made up of 14 amino acids. V gave up 8 bases and J gave up 4 bases, with 12 bases separating them. The PCR ran on 60 Vbeta and 13 Jbeta primers. The table came from immunoSEQ multiplex PCR; TCRdb's copy has only in-frame clones and leaves some out. Of about 150,000 clones in the sample, approximately 79% were seen once. This TCR was sampled from a male donor in good health and CMV-seronegative. The chain has TRBV27 and TRBJ1-6; D is ambiguous. Sequencing was done on a sample of PBMCs. The CDR3 sequence is CASAGWYYNSPLHF. The CDR3 nucleotides are TGTGCCAGCGCCGGTTGGTATTATAATTCACCCCTCCACTTT.